This T cell receptor (beta chain) was captured in a study of T-cell reconstitution after alpha-beta-depleted transplantation in children. This CDR3 region has 14 residues. Trimming took 8 bases from V and 1 from J, leaving 15 bases between them. This clonotype was found a few times. TCRbeta library preparation incorporated unique molecular identifiers. TCRdb analysed the PCR reads with MiXCR anew, one entry per CDR3 protein. The sample records about 580,000 distinct CDR3 sequences, about 23% being singletons. This clonotype was sampled from a boy in the first two years of life who had a stem cell transplant for acute myeloid leukemia, so the T cells may come from the graft donor. The chain carries TRBV12-3 or TRBV12-4 and TRBJ2-7, with D perhaps TRBD1 (6 bases). The sample here was PBMCs, mostly from graft donor cells, taken 360 days after TCRalphabeta/CD19-depleted stem cell transplant. The DNA for the CDR3 is TGTGCCAGCTGTCTTGGACAGACTTCCTACGAGCAGTACTTC. Residues: CASCLGQTSYEQYF.